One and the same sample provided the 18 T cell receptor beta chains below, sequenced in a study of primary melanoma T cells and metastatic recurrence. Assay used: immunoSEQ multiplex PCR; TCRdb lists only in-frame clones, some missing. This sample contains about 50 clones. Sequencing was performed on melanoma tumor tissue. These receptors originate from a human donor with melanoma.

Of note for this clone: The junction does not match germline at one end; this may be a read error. The CDR3 protein is CVSSNPSGLTDTQYF. The CDR3 DNA follows: TGTGTCAGCAGTAACCCTAGCGGACTAACAGATACGCAGTATTTT. The V and J genes are TRBV28 and TRBJ2-3, with 7 bases lining up with TRBD2. Germline V gene lookup returns CDR1 MDHEN and CDR2 SYDVKM. The CDR3 is made up of 15 amino acids.

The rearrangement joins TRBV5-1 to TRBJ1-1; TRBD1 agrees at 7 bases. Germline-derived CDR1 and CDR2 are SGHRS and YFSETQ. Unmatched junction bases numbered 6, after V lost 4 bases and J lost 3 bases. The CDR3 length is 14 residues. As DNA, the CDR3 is TGCGCCAGCAGCGGCGACAGGGTTTACACTGAAGCTTTCTTT. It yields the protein CASSGDRVYTEAFF.

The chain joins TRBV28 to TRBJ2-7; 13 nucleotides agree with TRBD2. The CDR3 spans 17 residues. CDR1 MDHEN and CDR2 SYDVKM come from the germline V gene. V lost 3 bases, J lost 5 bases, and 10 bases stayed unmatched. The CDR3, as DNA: TGTGCCAGCAGTTTCGGGACTAGCGGGATATTGAGGCACGAGCAGTACTTC. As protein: CASSFGTSGILRHEQYF. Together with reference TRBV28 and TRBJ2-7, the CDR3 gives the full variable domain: DVKVTQSSRYLVKRTGEKVFLECVQDMDHENMFWYRQDPGLGLRLIYFSYDVKMKEKGDIPEGYSVSREKKERFSLILESASTNQTSMYLCASSFGTSGILRHEQYFGPGTRLTVT.

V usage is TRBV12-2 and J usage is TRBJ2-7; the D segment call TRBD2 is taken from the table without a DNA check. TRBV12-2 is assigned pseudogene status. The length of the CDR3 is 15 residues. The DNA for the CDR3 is TGTGCTCCCCTTGGGCGGGGTCCGAGCTCCTACGAGCAGTACTTC. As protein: CAPLGRGPSSYEQYF.

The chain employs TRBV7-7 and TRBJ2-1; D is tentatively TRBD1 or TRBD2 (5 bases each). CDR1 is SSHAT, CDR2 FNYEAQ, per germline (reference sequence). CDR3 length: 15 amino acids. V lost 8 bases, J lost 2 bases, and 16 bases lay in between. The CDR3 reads CASSKRGDPYNEQFF. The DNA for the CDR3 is TGTGCCAGCTCGAAGAGAGGGGACCCCTACAATGAGCAGTTCTTC.

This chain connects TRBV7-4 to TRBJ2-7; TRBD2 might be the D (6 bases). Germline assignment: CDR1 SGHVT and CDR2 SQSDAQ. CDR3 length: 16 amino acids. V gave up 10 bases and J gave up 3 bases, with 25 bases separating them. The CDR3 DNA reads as TGTGCCATCGCCCAAAGGTGGTCGGGAGTACTCTACGAGCAGTACTTC. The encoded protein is CAIAQRWSGVLYEQYF.

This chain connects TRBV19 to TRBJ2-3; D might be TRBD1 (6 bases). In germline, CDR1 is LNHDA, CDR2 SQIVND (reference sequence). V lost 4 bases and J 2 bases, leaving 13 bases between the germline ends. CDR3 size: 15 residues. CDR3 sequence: CASSTPTGLTDTQYF. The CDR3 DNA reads TGTGCCAGTAGTACCCCGACAGGCCTCACAGATACGCAGTATTTT.

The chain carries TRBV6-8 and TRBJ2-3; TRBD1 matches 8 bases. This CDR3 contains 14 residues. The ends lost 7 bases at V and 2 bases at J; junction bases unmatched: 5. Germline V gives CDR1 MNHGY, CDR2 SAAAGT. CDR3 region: CASKRTGPTDTQYF. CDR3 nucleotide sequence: TGTGCCAGCAAGAGGACAGGGCCCACAGATACGCAGTATTTT.

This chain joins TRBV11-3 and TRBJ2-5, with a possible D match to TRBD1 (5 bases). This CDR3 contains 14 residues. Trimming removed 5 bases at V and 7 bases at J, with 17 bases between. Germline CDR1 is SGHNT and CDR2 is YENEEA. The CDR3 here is CASSPTDRRGTQYF. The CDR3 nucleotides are TGTGCCAGCAGCCCAACAGACCGAAGGGGGACCCAGTACTTC.

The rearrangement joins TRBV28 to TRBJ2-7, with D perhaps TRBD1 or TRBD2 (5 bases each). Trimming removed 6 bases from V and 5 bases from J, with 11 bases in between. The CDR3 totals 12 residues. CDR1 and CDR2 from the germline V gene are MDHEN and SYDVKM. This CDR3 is CASSSGPDEQYF. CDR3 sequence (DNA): TGTGCCAGCAGCTCGGGGCCCGACGAGCAGTACTTC.

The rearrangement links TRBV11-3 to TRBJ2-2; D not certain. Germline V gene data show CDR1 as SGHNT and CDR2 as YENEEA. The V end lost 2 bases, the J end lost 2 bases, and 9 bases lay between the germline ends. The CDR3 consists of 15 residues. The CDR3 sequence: CASSLFRPNTGELFF. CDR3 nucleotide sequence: TGTGCCAGCAGCTTATTCCGACCTAACACCGGGGAGCTGTTTTTT.

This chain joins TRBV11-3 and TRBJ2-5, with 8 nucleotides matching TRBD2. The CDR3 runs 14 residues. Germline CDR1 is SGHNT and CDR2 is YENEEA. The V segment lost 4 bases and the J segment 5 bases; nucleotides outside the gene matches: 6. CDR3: CASSSRTSYETQYF. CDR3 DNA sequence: TGTGCCAGCAGCTCCCGGACTAGCTATGAGACCCAGTACTTC. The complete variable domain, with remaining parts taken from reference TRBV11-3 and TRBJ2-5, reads EAGVVQSPRYKIIEKKQPVAFWCNPISGHNTLYWYLQNLGQGPELLIRYENEEAVDDSQLPKDRFSAERLKGVDSTLKIQPAELGDSAVYLCASSSRTSYETQYFGPGTRLLVL.

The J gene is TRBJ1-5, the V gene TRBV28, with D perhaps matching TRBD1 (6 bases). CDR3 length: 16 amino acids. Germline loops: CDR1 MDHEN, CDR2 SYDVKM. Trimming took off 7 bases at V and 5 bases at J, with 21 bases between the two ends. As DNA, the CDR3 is TGTGCCAGCACTACCTTAGGACAGATATTAGATCAGCCCCAGCATTTT. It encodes CASTTLGQILDQPQHF. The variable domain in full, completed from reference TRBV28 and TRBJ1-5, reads DVKVTQSSRYLVKRTGEKVFLECVQDMDHENMFWYRQDPGLGLRLIYFSYDVKMKEKGDIPEGYSVSREKKERFSLILESASTNQTSMYLCASTTLGQILDQPQHFGDGTRLSIL.

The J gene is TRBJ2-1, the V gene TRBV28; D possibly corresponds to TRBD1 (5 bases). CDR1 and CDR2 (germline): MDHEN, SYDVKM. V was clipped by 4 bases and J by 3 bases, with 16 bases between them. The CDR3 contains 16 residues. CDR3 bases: TGTGCCAGCAGTTCCCGGCTGGCAGGGAACTACAATGAGCAGTTCTTC. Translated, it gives CASSSRLAGNYNEQFF. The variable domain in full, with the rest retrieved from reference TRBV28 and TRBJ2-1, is DVKVTQSSRYLVKRTGEKVFLECVQDMDHENMFWYRQDPGLGLRLIYFSYDVKMKEKGDIPEGYSVSREKKERFSLILESASTNQTSMYLCASSSRLAGNYNEQFFGPGTRLTVL.

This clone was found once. The CDR3 sequence is CASSLVDRGSNTGELFF. The CDR3 DNA is TGTGCCAGCAGCTTGGTGGACAGGGGTTCGAACACCGGGGAGCTGTTTTTT. The chain carries TRBV11-3 and TRBJ2-2; 9 nucleotides agree with TRBD1. V trimming: 3 bases; J trimming: 0 bases; junction bases outside the gene matches: 5. CDR3 size: 17 residues. The germline V gene has CDR1 SGHNT and CDR2 YENEEA. Drawing the rest from reference TRBV11-3 and TRBJ2-2, the complete variable domain is EAGVVQSPRYKIIEKKQPVAFWCNPISGHNTLYWYLQNLGQGPELLIRYENEEAVDDSQLPKDRFSAERLKGVDSTLKIQPAELGDSAVYLCASSLVDRGSNTGELFFGEGSRLTVL.

CDR3 sequence reads: CASSHVLNTGELFF. The CDR3, as DNA: TGCGCCAGCAGCCACGTCTTAAACACCGGGGAGCTGTTTTTT. J is TRBJ2-2 and V is TRBV23-1; D is undetermined. TRBV23-1 is classed as an ORF, of uncertain function. V lost 6 bases and J lost 2, with 10 bases in between. The CDR3 has 14 residues.

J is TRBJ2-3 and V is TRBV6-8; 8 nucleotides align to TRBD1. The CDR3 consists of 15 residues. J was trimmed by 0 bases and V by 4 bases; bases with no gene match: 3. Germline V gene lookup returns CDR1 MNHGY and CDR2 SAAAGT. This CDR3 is CASSSRTGSTDTQYF. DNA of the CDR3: TGTGCCAGCAGTTCTCGGACAGGGAGCACAGATACGCAGTATTTT.

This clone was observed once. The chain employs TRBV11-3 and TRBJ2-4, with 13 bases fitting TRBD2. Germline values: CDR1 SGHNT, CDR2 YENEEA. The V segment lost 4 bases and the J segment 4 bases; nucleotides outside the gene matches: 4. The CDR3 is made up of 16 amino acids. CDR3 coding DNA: TGTGCCAGCAGCTCGGGACTAGCGGGATCTAAAAACATTCAGTACTTC. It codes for CASSSGLAGSKNIQYF. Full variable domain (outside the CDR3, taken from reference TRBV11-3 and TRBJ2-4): EAGVVQSPRYKIIEKKQPVAFWCNPISGHNTLYWYLQNLGQGPELLIRYENEEAVDDSQLPKDRFSAERLKGVDSTLKIQPAELGDSAVYLCASSSGLAGSKNIQYFGAGTRLSVL.